This TCR beta chain came from a study of T cell repertoires in cytomegalovirus infection. Study-level information: Public signatures in TCR beta pointed to CMV infection and matching HLA type. Study-level points and caveats: Summed public TCR beta family frequency identified CMV carriers bearing the relevant HLA.

Germline V gene lookup returns CDR1 SEHNR and CDR2 FQNEAQ (reference sequence). The junction had 7 bases not matched to a gene; V was cut back by 5 bases and J by 0 bases. The CDR3 has 16 residues. TCRdb re-analysed the reads in MiXCR, keeping a single row per CDR3 protein. The sample yields roughly 800,000 distinct CDR3 sequences, about 28% seen once. The table lists this clonotype with a few counts. Its antigen remains unknown. Here the sequenced sample was cultured CD8+ T cells from PBMCs, taken from culture after CMV antigen stimulation. The clonotype was recovered from a human donor in good health (CMV status not recorded). Some clones in this sample may be carry-over from other donors' samples. J is TRBJ2-5 and V is TRBV7-9, with 9 bases fitting TRBD2. The CDR3 region is CASSPPSGGNQETQYF. The CDR3 region has the DNA TGTGCCAGCAGCCCCCCAAGCGGGGGGAACCAAGAGACCCAGTACTTC.